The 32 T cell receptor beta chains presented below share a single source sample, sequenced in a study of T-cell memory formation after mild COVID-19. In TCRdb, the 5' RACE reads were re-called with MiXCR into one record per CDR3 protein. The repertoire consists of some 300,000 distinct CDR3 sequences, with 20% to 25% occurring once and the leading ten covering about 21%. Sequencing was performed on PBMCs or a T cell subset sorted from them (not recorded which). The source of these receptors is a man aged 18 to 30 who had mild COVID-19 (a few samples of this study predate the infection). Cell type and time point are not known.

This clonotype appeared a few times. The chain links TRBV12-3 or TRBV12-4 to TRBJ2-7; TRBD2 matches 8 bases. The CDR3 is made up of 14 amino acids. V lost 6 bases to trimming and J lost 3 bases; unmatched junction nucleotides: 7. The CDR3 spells CASSRSGAVYEQYF. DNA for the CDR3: TGTGCCAGCAGCCGTAGCGGGGCGGTCTACGAGCAGTACTTC.

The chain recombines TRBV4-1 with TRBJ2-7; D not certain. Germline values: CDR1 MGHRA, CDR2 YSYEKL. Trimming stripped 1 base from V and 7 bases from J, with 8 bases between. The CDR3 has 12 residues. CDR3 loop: CASSQGLREQYF. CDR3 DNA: TGCGCCAGCAGCCAAGGGCTACGGGAGCAGTACTTC.

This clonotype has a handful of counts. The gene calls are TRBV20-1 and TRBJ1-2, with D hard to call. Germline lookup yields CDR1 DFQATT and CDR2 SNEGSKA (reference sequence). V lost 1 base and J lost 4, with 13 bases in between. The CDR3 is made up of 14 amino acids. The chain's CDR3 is CSARGGGGGYGYTF. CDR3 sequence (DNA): TGCAGTGCTAGAGGTGGAGGAGGTGGCTATGGCTACACCTTC.

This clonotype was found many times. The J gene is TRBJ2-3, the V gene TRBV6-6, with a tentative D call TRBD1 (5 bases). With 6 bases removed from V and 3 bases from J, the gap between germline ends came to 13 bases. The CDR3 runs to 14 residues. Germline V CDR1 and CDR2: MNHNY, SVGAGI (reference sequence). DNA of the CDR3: TGTGCCAGCAGCCCGACAGAGCTAACAGATACGCAGTATTTT. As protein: CASSPTELTDTQYF.

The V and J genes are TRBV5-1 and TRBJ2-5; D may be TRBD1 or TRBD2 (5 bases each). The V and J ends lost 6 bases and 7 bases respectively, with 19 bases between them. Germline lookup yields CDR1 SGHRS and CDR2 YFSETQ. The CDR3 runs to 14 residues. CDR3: CASKRGAADMTQYF. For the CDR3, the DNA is TGCGCCAGCAAGCGAGGGGCGGCCGATATGACCCAGTACTTC.

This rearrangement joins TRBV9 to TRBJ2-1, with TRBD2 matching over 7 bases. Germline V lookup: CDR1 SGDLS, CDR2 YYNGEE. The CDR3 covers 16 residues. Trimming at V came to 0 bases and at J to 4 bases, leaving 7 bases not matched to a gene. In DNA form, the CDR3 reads TGTGCCAGCAGCGTAGGGGGAGCTAGCGGATACAATGAGCAGTTCTTC. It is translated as CASSVGGASGYNEQFF. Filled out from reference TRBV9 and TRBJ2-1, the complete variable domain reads DSGVTQTPKHLITATGQRVTLRCSPRSGDLSVYWYQQSLDQGLQFLIQYYNGEERAKGNILERFSAQQFPDLHSELNLSSLELGDSALYFCASSVGGASGYNEQFFGPGTRLTVL.

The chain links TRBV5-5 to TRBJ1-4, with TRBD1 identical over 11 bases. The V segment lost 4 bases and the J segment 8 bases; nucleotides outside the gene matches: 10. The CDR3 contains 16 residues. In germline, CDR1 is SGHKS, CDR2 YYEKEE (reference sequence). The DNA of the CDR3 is TGTGCCAGCAGCCCGGACAGGGGGCAAAGTATCGAAAAACTGTTTTTT. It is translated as CASSPDRGQSIEKLFF.

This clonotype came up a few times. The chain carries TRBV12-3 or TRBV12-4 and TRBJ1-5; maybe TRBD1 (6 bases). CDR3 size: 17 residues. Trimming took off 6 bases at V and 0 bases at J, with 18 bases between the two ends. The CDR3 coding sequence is TGTGCCAGCAGCCCTCCCCAGGGGCTGGTTAGCAATCAGCCCCAGCATTTT. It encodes CASSPPQGLVSNQPQHF.

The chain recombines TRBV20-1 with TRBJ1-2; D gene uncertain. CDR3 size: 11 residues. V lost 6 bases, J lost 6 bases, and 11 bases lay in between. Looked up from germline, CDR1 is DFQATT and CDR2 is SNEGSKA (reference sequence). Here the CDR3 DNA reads TGCAGTGCCCTTAGGACTGATGGCTACACCTTC. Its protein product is CSALRTDGYTF.

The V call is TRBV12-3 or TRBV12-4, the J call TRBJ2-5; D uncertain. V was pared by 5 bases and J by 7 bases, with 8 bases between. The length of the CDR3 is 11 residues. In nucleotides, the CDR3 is TGTGCCAGCAGTCCCGGTGCGACCCAGTACTTC. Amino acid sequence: CASSPGATQYF.

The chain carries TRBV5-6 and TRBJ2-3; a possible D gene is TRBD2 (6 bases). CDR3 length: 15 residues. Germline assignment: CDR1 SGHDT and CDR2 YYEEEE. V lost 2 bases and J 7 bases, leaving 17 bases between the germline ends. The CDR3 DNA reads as TGTGCCAGCAGCTTTGCGGAGGGCCCCGCTTATACGCAGTATTTT. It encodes CASSFAEGPAYTQYF.

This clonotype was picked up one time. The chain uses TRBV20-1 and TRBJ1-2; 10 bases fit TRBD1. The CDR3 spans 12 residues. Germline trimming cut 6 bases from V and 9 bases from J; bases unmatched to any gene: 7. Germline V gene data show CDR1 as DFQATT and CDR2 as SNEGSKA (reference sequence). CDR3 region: CSAWDRGTSYTF. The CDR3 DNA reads TGCAGTGCCTGGGACAGGGGAACGAGCTACACCTTC.

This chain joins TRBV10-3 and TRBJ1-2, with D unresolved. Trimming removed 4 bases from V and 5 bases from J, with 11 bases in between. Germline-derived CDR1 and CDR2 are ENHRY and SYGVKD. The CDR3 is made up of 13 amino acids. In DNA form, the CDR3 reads TGTGCCATCAGTGTTGAGGAGGAATATGGCTACACCTTC. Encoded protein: CAISVEEEYGYTF.

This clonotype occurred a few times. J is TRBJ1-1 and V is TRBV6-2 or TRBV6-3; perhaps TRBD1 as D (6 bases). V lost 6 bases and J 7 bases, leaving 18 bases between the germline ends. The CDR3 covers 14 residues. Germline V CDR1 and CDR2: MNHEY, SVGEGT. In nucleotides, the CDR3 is TGTGCCAGCAGCCGGACAGTCGACGTGGTTGAAGCTTTCTTT. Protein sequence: CASSRTVDVVEAFF.

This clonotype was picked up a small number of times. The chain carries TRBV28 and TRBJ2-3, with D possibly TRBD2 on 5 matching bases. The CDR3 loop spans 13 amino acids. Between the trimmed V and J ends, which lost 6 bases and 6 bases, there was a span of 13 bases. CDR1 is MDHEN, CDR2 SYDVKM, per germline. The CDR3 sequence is CASSPPPGDTQYF. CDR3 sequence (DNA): TGTGCCAGCAGCCCTCCCCCGGGGGATACGCAGTATTTT.

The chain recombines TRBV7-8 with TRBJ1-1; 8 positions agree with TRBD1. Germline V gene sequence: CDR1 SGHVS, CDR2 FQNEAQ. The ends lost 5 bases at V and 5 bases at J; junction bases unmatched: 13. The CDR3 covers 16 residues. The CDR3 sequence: CASSPLAQGARTEAFF. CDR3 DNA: TGTGCCAGCAGCCCTTTGGCCCAGGGGGCTAGGACTGAAGCTTTCTTT.

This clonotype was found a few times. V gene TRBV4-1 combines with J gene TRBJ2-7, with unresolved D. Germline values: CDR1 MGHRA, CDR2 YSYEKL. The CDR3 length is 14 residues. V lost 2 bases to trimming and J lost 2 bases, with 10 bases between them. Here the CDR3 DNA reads TGCGCCAGCAGCCAATCGGACGGGCCCTACGAGCAGTACGTC. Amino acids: CASSQSDGPYEQYV.

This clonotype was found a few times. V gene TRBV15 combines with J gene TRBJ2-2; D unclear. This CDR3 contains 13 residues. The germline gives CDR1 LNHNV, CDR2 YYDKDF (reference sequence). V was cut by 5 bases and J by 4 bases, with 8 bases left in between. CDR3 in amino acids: CATSLSVTGELFF. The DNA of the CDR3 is TGTGCCACCAGCTTATCGGTCACCGGGGAGCTGTTTTTT.

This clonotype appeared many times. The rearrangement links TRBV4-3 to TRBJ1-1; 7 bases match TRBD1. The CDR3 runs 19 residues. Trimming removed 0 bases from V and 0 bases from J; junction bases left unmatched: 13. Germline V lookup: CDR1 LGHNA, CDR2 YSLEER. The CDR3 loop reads CASSQEWIRGRIMNTEAFF. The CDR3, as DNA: TGCGCCAGCAGCCAAGAATGGATCAGGGGGAGGATAATGAACACTGAAGCTTTCTTT.

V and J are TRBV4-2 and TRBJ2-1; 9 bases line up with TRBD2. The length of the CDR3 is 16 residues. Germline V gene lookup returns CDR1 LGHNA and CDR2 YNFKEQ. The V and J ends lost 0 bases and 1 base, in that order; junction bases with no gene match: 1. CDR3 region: CASSQDTSGSYNEQFF. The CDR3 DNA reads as TGTGCCAGCAGCCAAGATACTAGCGGGTCCTACAATGAGCAGTTCTTC.

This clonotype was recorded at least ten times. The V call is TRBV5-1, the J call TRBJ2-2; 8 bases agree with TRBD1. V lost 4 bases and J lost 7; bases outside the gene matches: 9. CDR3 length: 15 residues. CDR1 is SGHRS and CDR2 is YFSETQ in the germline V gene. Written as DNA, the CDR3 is TGCGCCAGCAGCCCGGGGACAGGTGGAGGCGGGGAGCTGTTTTTT. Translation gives CASSPGTGGGGELFF.

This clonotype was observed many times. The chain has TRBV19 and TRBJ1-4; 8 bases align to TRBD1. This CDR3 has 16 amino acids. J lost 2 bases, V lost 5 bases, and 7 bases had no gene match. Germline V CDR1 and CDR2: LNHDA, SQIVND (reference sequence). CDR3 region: CASSGTGAATNEKLFF. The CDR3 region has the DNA TGTGCCAGTAGTGGGACAGGAGCCGCGACTAATGAAAAACTGTTTTTT.

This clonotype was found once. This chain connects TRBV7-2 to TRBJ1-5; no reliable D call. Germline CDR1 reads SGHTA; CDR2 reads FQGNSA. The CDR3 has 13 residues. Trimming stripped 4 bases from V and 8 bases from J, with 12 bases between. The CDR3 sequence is CASSYSPREPQHF. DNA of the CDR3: TGTGCCAGCAGCTACTCCCCGAGGGAGCCCCAGCATTTT.

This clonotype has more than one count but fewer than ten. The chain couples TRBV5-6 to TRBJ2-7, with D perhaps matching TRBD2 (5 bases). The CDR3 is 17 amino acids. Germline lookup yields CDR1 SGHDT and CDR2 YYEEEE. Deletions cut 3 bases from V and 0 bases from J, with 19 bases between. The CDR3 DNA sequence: TGTGCCAGCAGCTCCCCCAGGAGGACTCTGAGCTCCTACGAGCAGTACTTC. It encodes CASSSPRRTLSSYEQYF.

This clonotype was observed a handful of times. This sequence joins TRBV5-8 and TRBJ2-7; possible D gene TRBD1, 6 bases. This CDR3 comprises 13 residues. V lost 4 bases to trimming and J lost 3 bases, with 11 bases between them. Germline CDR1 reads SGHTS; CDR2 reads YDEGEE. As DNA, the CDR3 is TGTGCCAGCAGCCTCAGGGGTCACTACGAGCAGTACGTC. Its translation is CASSLRGHYEQYV.

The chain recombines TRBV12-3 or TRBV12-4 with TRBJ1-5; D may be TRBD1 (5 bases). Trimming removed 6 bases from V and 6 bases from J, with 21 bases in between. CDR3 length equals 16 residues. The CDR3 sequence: CASSPPTGGRVQPQHF. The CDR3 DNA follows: TGTGCCAGCAGCCCCCCGACCGGGGGGAGGGTTCAGCCCCAGCATTTT.

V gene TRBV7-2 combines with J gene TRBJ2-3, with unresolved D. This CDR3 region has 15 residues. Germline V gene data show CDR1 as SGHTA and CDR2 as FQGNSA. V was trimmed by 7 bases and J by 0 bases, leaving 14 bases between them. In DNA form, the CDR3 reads TGTGCCAGCATCCCCCTGTGGCCTAGCACAGATACGCAGTATTTT. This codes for CASIPLWPSTDTQYF.

CDR3 nucleotides: TGTGCCAGCAGTCCCTTACAGGGTCCCCTGAACACTGAAGCTTTCTTT. The encoded protein is CASSPLQGPLNTEAFF. The chain carries TRBV12-3 or TRBV12-4 and TRBJ1-1, with D possibly TRBD1 on 6 matching bases. This CDR3 is 16 amino acids long. Between the trimmed V and J ends, which lost 5 bases and 0 bases, there was a span of 16 bases.

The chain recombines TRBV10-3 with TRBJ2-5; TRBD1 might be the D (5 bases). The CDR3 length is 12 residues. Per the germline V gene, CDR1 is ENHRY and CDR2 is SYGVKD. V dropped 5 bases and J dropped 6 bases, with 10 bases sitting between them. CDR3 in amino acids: CAISSGLKTQYF. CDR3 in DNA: TGTGCCATCAGTTCAGGGCTAAAGACCCAGTACTTC.

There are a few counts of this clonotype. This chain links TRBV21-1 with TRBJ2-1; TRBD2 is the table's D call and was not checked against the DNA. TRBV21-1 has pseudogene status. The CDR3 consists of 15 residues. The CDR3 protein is CASSHGTSGVDEQFF. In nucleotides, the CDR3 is TGTGCCAGCAGTCACGGGACTAGCGGGGTTGATGAGCAGTTCTTC.

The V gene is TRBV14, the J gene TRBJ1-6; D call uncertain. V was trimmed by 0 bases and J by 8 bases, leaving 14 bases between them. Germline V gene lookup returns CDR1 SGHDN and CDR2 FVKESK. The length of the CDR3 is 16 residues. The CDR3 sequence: CASSQDGRARYSPLHF. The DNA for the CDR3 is TGTGCCAGCAGCCAAGACGGTAGGGCCCGCTATTCACCCCTCCACTTT.

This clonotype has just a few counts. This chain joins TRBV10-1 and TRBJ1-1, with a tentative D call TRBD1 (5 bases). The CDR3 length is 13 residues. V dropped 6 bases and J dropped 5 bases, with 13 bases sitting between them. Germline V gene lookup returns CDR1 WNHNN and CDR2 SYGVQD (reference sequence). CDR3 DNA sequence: TGCGCCAGCAGCCGGGACGCCGGGACTGAAGCTTTCTTT. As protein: CASSRDAGTEAFF.